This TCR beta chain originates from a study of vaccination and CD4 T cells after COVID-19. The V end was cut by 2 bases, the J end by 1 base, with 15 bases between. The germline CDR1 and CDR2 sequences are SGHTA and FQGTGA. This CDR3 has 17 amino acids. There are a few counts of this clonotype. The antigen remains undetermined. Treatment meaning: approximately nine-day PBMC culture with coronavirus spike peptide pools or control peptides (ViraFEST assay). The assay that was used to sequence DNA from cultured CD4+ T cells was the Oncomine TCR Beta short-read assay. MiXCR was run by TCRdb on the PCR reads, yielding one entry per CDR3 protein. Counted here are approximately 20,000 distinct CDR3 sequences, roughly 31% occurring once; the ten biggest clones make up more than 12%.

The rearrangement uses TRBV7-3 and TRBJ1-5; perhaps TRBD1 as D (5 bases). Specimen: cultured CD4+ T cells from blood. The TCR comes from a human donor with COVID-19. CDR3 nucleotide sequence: TGTGCCAGCAGCTTATTTCGGGGGGTCGAGAGCAATCAGCCCCAGCATTTT. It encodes CASSLFRGVESNQPQHF. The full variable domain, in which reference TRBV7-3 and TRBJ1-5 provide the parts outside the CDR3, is GAGVSQTPSNKVTEKGKYVELRCDPISGHTALYWYRQSLGQGPEFLIYFQGTGAADDSGLPNDRFFAVRPEGSVSTLKIQRTERGDSAVYLCASSLFRGVESNQPQHFGDGTRLSIL.